This is a list of T cell receptor beta chains from one sample in a study of blood T cell repertoires in COVID-19. Sequencing used immunoSEQ multiplex PCR; TCRdb keeps in-frame clones, though not all of them. This table has approximately 96,000 clones, about 87% appearing once. The sample taken for sequencing was peripheral blood. The receptors come from a human donor with COVID-19, enrolled during active disease. The donor label of this sample is uncertain. The CDR3 runs from the conserved cysteine through the conserved F or W. Fields, in order: clone size, D gene, J gene, V gene, CDR3 DNA, CDR3 protein. D genes are given only for firm matches. Some rows mark clone size as missing; the rest say once, few, many or name a class of expanded clone.

clone_size: once; d_call: NA; j_call: TRBJ2-1; v_call: TRBV7-3; cdr3_nt: TGTGCCAGCAGAATGGGGGCTAGCGGAGATACCAATGAGCAGTTCTTC; cdr3_aa: CASRMGASGDTNEQFF
clone_size: NA; d_call: NA; j_call: TRBJ2-1; v_call: TRBV3-1/TRBV3-2; cdr3_nt: TGTGCCAGCAGCCGCACAGGCAATGAGCAGTTCTTC; cdr3_aa: CASSRTGNEQFF
clone_size: NA; d_call: NA; j_call: TRBJ2-7; v_call: TRBV7-9; cdr3_nt: TGTGCCAGCAGCTTATGGGACGGGAGAGTAGACGAGCAGTACTTC; cdr3_aa: CASSLWDGRVDEQYF
clone_size: NA; d_call: NA; j_call: TRBJ2-4; v_call: TRBV11-2; cdr3_nt: TGTGCCAGCAGCTTAAGTGCAGGTGGAATTACCATTCAGTACTTC; cdr3_aa: CASSLSAGGITIQYF
clone_size: once; d_call: NA; j_call: TRBJ2-3; v_call: TRBV11-2; cdr3_nt: TGTGCCAGCAGCTTAGAGGGGGGAGATACGCAGTATTTT; cdr3_aa: CASSLEGGDTQYF
clone_size: NA; d_call: TRBD1; j_call: TRBJ1-5; v_call: TRBV28; cdr3_nt: TGTGCCAGCAAAGGAGCGGACAGGGTGGTTCAGCCCCAGCATTTT; cdr3_aa: CASKGADRVVQPQHF
clone_size: NA; d_call: TRBD2; j_call: TRBJ2-3; v_call: TRBV19; cdr3_nt: TGTGCCAGTGGCCGGACTAGCGGGGGGGGCACAGATACGCAGTATTTT; cdr3_aa: CASGRTSGGGTDTQYF
clone_size: NA; d_call: TRBD1; j_call: TRBJ2-7; v_call: TRBV4-1; cdr3_nt: TGCGCCAGCAGCCCTCCGGGACAGAACACCTACGAGCAGTACTTC; cdr3_aa: CASSPPGQNTYEQYF
clone_size: NA; d_call: NA; j_call: TRBJ1-1; v_call: TRBV5-1; cdr3_nt: TGCGCCAGCAGCTTCCAGGGTGACACTGAAGCTTTCTTT; cdr3_aa: CASSFQGDTEAFF
clone_size: once; d_call: TRBD1; j_call: TRBJ2-7; v_call: TRBV10-3; cdr3_nt: TGTGCCATCAGTGAGTCGGGGACAGGGTGGGAAGAGCAGTACTTC; cdr3_aa: CAISESGTGWEEQYF
clone_size: NA; d_call: TRBD2; j_call: TRBJ2-7; v_call: TRBV6-4; cdr3_nt: TGTGCCAGCAGTGAGCTAGCGGGAAGCTCCTACGAGCAGTACTTC; cdr3_aa: CASSELAGSSYEQYF